This T cell receptor beta chain was captured by sequencing in a study of long-term antiretroviral therapy in people with HIV. The immunoSEQ assay was v3.0, run at survey level. Sequencing used immunoSEQ multiplex PCR; TCRdb keeps in-frame clones, though not all of them. The sample records fewer than 20,000 clones, 76% being singletons. Participants who had HIV were, without exception, treated in the United States. The specimen was unsorted PBMCs, collected about 2.6 years before starting antiretroviral therapy. This receptor was taken from a woman in her forties or fifties with HIV.

The CDR3 reads CASRATGGYGYTF. The CDR3 DNA reads as TGTGCCAGCAGAGCTACGGGGGGCTATGGCTACACCTTC. The chain has TRBV5-6 and TRBJ1-2, with D perhaps TRBD1 (5 bases). CDR3 size: 13 residues. Germline V CDR1 and CDR2: SGHDT, YYEEEE. Trimming shortened V by 5 bases and J by 4 bases, and 12 bases separated the two germline ends.